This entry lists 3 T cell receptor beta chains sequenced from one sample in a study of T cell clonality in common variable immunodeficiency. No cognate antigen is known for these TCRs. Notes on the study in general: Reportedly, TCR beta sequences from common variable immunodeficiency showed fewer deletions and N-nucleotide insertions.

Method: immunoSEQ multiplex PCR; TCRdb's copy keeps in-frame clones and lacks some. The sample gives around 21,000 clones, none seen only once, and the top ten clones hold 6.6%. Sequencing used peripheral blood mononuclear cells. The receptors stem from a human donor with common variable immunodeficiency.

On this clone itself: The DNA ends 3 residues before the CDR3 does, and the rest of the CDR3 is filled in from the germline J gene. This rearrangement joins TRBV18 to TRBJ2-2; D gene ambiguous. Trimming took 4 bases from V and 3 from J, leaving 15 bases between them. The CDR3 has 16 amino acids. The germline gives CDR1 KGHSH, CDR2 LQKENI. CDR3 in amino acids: CASSRESAWDTGELFF. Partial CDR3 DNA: TGTGCCAGCTCACGCGAATCAGCGTGGGACACCGGGGAG.

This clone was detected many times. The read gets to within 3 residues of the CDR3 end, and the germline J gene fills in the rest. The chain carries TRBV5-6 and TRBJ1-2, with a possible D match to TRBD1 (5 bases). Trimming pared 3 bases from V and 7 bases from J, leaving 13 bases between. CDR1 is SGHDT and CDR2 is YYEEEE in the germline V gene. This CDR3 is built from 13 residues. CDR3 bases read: TGTGCCAGCAGCTCCGGGGGGATGGGTGGC. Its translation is CASSSGGMGG. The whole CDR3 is CASSSGGMGGYTF.

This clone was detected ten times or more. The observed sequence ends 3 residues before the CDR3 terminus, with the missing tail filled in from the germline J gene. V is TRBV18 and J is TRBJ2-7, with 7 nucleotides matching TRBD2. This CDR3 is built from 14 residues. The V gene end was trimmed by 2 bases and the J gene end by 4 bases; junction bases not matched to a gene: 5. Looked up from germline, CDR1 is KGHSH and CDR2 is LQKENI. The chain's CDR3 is CASSPGLGRYEQYF. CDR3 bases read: TGTGCCAGCTCACCAGGACTAGGCCGGTACGAG.